The 20 T cell receptor beta chains listed next were all sequenced from one sample in a study of T cells in Graves' hyperthyroidism and ophthalmopathy. The source material, RNA transcripts, was used to amplify TCR beta CDR3 regions. The TCR CDR3 was amplified in a first-round RT-PCR using the HTBI primer set. TCRdb ran MiXCR on the multiplex PCR reads and lists one entry per CDR3 protein. The table lists 470,000 or so distinct CDR3 sequences, around 21% of them singletons. Material for sequencing was blood. The origin of the receptors is a man between 18 and 35 years old with Graves' hyperthyroidism.

This clonotype was detected ten times or more. This rearrangement joins TRBV28 to TRBJ1-6; D not certain. V was shortened by 5 bases and J by 7 bases, with 15 bases between the two germline ends. Per germline, CDR1 MDHEN and CDR2 SYDVKM. The CDR3 runs to 15 residues. The CDR3 nucleotides are TGTGCCAGCAGTCCAACTGACATCCCGAATTCACCCCTCCACTTT. Amino acid sequence: CASSPTDIPNSPLHF.

This clonotype was observed many times. The rearrangement uses TRBV6-6 and TRBJ2-7; tentatively, D is TRBD1 (6 bases). Per the germline V gene, CDR1 is MNHNY and CDR2 is SVGAGI (reference sequence). V lost 6 bases to trimming and J lost 3 bases, with 15 bases between them. CDR3 length: 14 amino acids. The chain's CDR3 is CASSFSRGFYEQYF. CDR3 nucleotide sequence: TGTGCCAGCAGCTTCTCCAGGGGATTCTACGAGCAGTACTTC.

The V and J genes are TRBV6-1 and TRBJ1-1; the D gene is possibly TRBD1 (5 bases). The CDR3 runs 11 residues. V was trimmed by 6 bases and J by 7 bases, leaving 9 bases between them. CDR1 is MNHNS, CDR2 SASEGT, per germline. The CDR3 DNA is TGTGCCAGCAGCACGACAGTTGAAGCTTTCTTT. Amino acids: CASSTTVEAFF.

This clonotype was seen repeatedly, ten times or more. This chain uses TRBV11-2 with TRBJ1-3, with D hard to call. The ends were cut back, 2 bases at V and 2 bases at J, with 10 bases in the middle. The CDR3 has 15 amino acids. Germline assignment: CDR1 SGHAT and CDR2 FQNNGV. Here the CDR3 reads CASSLRPPPGNTIYF. Here the CDR3 DNA reads TGTGCCAGCAGCTTACGACCGCCACCTGGAAACACCATATATTTT.

This clonotype was detected many times. J is TRBJ2-7 and V is TRBV29-1, with D unclear. With 0 bases removed from V and 9 bases from J, the gap between germline ends came to 12 bases. This CDR3 has 12 amino acids. CDR1 and CDR2 (germline): SQVTM, ANQGSEA. CDR3: CSVEDHYSRQYF. As DNA, the CDR3 is TGCAGCGTTGAAGATCATTACTCCCGGCAGTACTTC.

There are many counts of this clonotype. The chain recombines TRBV29-1 with TRBJ2-7; D gene unclear. The CDR3 is 12 amino acids. Germline CDR1 SQVTM, CDR2 ANQGSEA. V dropped 6 bases and J dropped 2 bases, with 11 bases sitting between them. The CDR3 DNA reads TGCAGCGTGACGGACGCCCCCTACGAGCAGTACTTC. Translating it yields CSVTDAPYEQYF.

This clonotype occurred many times. The rearrangement links TRBV6-5 to TRBJ1-2, with a tentative D call TRBD1 (6 bases). The germline gives CDR1 MNHEY, CDR2 SVGAGI. Trimming removed 6 bases from V and 3 bases from J, with 17 bases in between. This CDR3 is built from 15 residues. Here the CDR3 reads CASRGLNRADYGYTF. CDR3 coding DNA: TGTGCCAGCAGGGGTCTTAACAGGGCTGACTATGGCTACACCTTC.

Many counts were recorded for this clonotype. This chain links TRBV19 with TRBJ2-7, with D uncertain. Germline-derived CDR1 and CDR2 are LNHDA and SQIVND (reference sequence). This CDR3 is 13 amino acids long. Between the trimmed V and J ends, which lost 0 bases and 6 bases, there was a span of 9 bases. The CDR3 DNA sequence: TGTGCCAGTAGTATAGATCCGGGTACCGAGCAGTACTTC. This gives the protein CASSIDPGTEQYF.

Points on this clonotype: Its ends do not fully match the called genes, so a read error is possible. The genes are TRBV29-1 and TRBJ1-1; D is unresolved. The CDR3 covers 8 residues. Germline CDR1 is SQVTM and CDR2 is ANQGSEA. The CDR3 DNA follows: TGCAGCGTGGCGATGGGTGACTTT. Protein product: CSVAMGDF. Filled out from reference TRBV29-1 and TRBJ1-1, the complete variable domain reads SAVISQKPSRDICQRGTSLTIQCQVDSQVTMMFWYRQQPGQSLTLIATANQGSEATYESGFVIDKFPISRPNLTFSTLTVSNMSPEDSSIYLCSVAMGDFGQGTRLTVV.

This clonotype showed up just a few times. V is TRBV27 and J is TRBJ1-3; 9 nucleotides line up with TRBD1. Germline values: CDR1 MNHEY, CDR2 SMNVEV (reference sequence). After removal of 5 bases from V and 4 bases from J, the junction contained 9 bases not matched to a gene. The CDR3 runs to 16 residues. CDR3 sequence (DNA): TGTGCCAGCAGTCCCGGGACAGGGCAGTTGGGAAACACCATATATTTT. It encodes CASSPGTGQLGNTIYF.

This clonotype showed up many times. This chain connects TRBV12-3 or TRBV12-4 to TRBJ1-5; 11 nucleotides match TRBD1. The length of the CDR3 is 13 residues. The J segment lost 7 bases and the V segment lost 5 bases, leaving 1 base of the junction unmatched. The CDR3 loop reads CASSGTGGQPQHF. In DNA, the CDR3 is TGTGCCAGCAGTGGGACAGGGGGGCAGCCCCAGCATTTT.

This clonotype has more than one count but fewer than ten. The chain carries TRBV12-3 or TRBV12-4 and TRBJ2-2; possibly TRBD1 for D (5 bases). Trimming took off 5 bases at V and 5 bases at J, with 12 bases between the two ends. There are 14 residues in the CDR3. The CDR3 loop is CASSPPPGTGELFF. Written as DNA, the CDR3 is TGTGCCAGCAGTCCTCCTCCAGGGACCGGGGAGCTGTTTTTT.

This clonotype was observed many times. V and J are TRBV11-3 and TRBJ2-5; D may be TRBD1 (6 bases). V lost 4 bases and J lost 5, with 20 bases in between. The CDR3 is made up of 16 amino acids. CDR1 SGHNT and CDR2 YENEEA come from the germline V gene. The CDR3 nucleotides are TGTGCCAGCAGCTCACGGACAGTGTCCCTCCCGGAGACCCAGTACTTC. Translating gives CASSSRTVSLPETQYF.

This clonotype was detected many times. The chain has TRBV27 and TRBJ2-7; 8 nucleotides align to TRBD1. Per germline, CDR1 MNHEY and CDR2 SMNVEV (reference sequence). CDR3 length: 13 residues. The CDR3 here is CVRAGGWSYEQYF. CDR3 in DNA: TGTGTCAGAGCAGGGGGCTGGTCCTACGAGCAGTACTTC.

The chain couples TRBV11-2 to TRBJ2-7; D is perhaps TRBD2 (6 bases). Germline loops: CDR1 SGHAT, CDR2 FQNNGV. The CDR3 totals 15 residues. Trimming shortened V by 3 bases and J by 1 base, and 13 bases separated the two germline ends. This CDR3 reads CASSLATSSSYEQYF. CDR3 DNA: TGTGCCAGCAGCTTGGCAACTAGCAGTTCCTACGAGCAGTACTTC.

This clonotype has ten or more counts. This chain links TRBV5-1 with TRBJ1-1; no clear D gene. Germline V CDR1 and CDR2: SGHRS, YFSETQ. The V gene lost 4 bases and the J gene lost 1 base, with 11 bases spanning the gap. CDR3 length equals 14 residues. Here the CDR3 DNA reads TGCGCCAGCAGCATTCGACTCCAGAACACTGAAGCTTTCTTT. Translated: CASSIRLQNTEAFF. Combining the CDR3 with reference TRBV5-1 and TRBJ1-1 gives the whole variable domain KAGVTQTPRYLIKTRGQQVTLSCSPISGHRSVSWYQQTPGQGLQFLFEYFSETQRNKGNFPGRFSGRQFSNSRSEMNVSTLELGDSALYLCASSIRLQNTEAFFGQGTRLTVV.

CDR3 in DNA: TGCAGCGTTTGTTCAGGTCGGATGAACACTGAAGCTTTCTTT. This sequence encodes CSVCSGRMNTEAFF. The rearrangement links TRBV29-1 to TRBJ1-1; D is undetermined. The CDR3 is made up of 14 amino acids. Trimming took 5 bases from V and 0 from J, leaving 13 bases between them. Per germline, CDR1 SQVTM and CDR2 ANQGSEA.

This clonotype was found many times. The V and J genes are TRBV7-2 and TRBJ1-2; D unclear. CDR1 is SGHTA and CDR2 is FQGNSA in the germline V gene. Trimming pared 1 base from V and 5 bases from J, leaving 8 bases between. CDR3 length: 13 residues. This chain's CDR3 is CASSLVRRYGYTF. The CDR3 nucleotides read TGTGCCAGCAGCTTAGTCAGGAGGTATGGCTACACCTTC.

This sequence joins TRBV28 and TRBJ2-4; 10 bases match TRBD2. The CDR3 runs 19 residues. The V gene end was trimmed by 1 base and the J gene end by 3 bases; junction bases not matched to a gene: 12. Per the germline V gene, CDR1 is MDHEN and CDR2 is SYDVKM. DNA for the CDR3: TGTGCCAGCAGTTTATTCCCCTTCCTAGCGGGGGTAGACAAAAACATTCAGTACTTC. It codes for CASSLFPFLAGVDKNIQYF.

In its sample, this clonotype was seen many times. The CDR3 reads CASSSLGQDYNYGYTF. The CDR3 nucleotides are TGTGCCAGCAGTTCCCTCGGACAGGACTATAACTATGGCTACACCTTC. The genes are TRBV28 and TRBJ1-2; TRBD1 aligns across 7 bases. The germline gives CDR1 MDHEN, CDR2 SYDVKM. Trimming took 4 bases from V and 1 from J; bases not matched to a gene: 9. The CDR3 is 16 amino acids.